This TCR beta chain was found in a study of T cells after yellow fever vaccination. CDR1 is MNHEY, CDR2 SVGEGT, per germline. With 4 bases clipped from V and 4 bases from J, the junction kept 6 bases outside the gene matches. The CDR3 has 16 amino acids. This clonotype has only a few counts. TCRdb redid the calling of the 5' RACE reads with MiXCR, one entry per CDR3 protein. The sample carries some 170,000 distinct CDR3 sequences, around 8.5% recorded once. The chain has TRBV6-2 or TRBV6-3 and TRBJ2-1, with 11 bases matching TRBD2. The sequence was collected from a man younger than 35 who received the YFV17D yellow fever vaccine. The sequenced sample was CD8+ T cells sorted from PBMCs, obtained 45 days after the yellow fever booster vaccination. The CDR3: CASSSSLAGVYNEQFF. CDR3 DNA sequence: TGTGCCAGCAGTTCTTCACTAGCGGGGGTATACAATGAGCAGTTCTTC.